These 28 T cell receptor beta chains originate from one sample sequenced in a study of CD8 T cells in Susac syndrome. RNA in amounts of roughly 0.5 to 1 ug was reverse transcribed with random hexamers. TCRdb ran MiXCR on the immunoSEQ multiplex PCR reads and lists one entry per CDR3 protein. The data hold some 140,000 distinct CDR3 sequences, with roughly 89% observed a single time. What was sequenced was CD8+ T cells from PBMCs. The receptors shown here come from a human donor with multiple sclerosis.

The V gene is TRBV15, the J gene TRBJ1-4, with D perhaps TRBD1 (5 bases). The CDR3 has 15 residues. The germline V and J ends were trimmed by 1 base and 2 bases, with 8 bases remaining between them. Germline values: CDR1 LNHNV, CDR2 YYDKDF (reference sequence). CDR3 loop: CATSRVGATNEKLFF. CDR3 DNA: TGTGCCACCAGCAGAGTAGGGGCTACTAATGAAAAACTGTTTTTT.

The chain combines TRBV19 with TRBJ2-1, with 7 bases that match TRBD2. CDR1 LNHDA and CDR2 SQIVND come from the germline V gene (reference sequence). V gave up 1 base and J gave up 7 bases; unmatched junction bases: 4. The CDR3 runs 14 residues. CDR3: CASSIVWGGNEQFF. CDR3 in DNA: TGTGCCAGTAGTATAGTCTGGGGGGGAAATGAGCAGTTCTTC.

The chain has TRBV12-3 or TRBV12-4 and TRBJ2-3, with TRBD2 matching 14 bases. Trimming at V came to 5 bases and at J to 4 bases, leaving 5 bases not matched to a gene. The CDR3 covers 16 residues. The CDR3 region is CASSGLAGGAADTQYF. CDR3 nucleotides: TGTGCCAGCAGTGGACTAGCGGGAGGCGCAGCAGATACGCAGTATTTT.

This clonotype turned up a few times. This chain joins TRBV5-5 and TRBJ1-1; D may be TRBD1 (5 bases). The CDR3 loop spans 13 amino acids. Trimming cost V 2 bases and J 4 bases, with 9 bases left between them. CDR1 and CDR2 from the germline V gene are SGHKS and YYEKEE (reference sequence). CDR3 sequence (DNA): TGTGCCAGCAGCTTTGGGGGGGGCACTGAAGCTTTCTTT. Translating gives CASSFGGGTEAFF.

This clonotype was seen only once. In DNA form, the CDR3 reads TGTGCCAGCAGACACGGACTCCGGGGGGATAGATACAATGAGCAGTTCTTC. This gives the protein CASRHGLRGDRYNEQFF. The V and J genes are TRBV3-1 and TRBJ2-1; the match to TRBD2 covers 7 bases. The CDR3 covers 17 residues. With V trimmed by 6 bases and J by 4 bases, 15 bases remained unmatched. Germline loops: CDR1 LGHDT, CDR2 YNNKEL (reference sequence).

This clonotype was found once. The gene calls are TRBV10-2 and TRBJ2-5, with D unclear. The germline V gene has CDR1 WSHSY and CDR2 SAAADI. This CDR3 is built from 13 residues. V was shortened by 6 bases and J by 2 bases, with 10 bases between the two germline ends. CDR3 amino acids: CASRELIQETQYF. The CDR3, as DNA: TGCGCCAGCAGGGAGCTTATTCAAGAGACCCAGTACTTC.

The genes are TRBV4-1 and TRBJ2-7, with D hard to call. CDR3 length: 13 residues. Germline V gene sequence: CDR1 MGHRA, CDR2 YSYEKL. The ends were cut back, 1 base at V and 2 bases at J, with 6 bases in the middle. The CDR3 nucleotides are TGCGCCAGCAGCCAAGGCCCGGCCTACGAGCAGTACTTC. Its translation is CASSQGPAYEQYF.

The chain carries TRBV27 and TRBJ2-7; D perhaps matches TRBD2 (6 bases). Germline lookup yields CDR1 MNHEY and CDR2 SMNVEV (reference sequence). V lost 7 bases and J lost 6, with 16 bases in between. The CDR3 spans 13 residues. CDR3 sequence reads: CASTYGGTGEQYF. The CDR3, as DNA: TGTGCCAGCACCTATGGGGGGACGGGCGAGCAGTACTTC.

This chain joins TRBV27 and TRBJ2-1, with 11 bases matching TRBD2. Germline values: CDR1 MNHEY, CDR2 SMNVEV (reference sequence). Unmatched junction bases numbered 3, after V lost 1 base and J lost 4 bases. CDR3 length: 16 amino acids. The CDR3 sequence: CASSLLGLAEYNEQFF. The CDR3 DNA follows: TGTGCCAGCAGTTTATTGGGACTAGCGGAATACAATGAGCAGTTCTTC.

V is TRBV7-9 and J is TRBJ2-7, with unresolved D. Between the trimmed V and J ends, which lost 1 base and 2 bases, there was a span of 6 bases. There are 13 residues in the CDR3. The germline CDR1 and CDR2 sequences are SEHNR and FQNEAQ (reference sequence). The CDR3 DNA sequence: TGTGCCAGCAGCTTAGTCGGTCCCTACGAGCAGTACTTC. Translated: CASSLVGPYEQYF.

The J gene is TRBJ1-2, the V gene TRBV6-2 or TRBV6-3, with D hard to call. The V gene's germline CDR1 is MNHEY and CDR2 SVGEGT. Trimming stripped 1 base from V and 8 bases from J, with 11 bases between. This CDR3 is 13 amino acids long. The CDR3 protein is CASSYFGSGGYTF. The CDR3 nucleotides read TGTGCCAGCAGTTACTTTGGGTCTGGCGGCTACACCTTC.

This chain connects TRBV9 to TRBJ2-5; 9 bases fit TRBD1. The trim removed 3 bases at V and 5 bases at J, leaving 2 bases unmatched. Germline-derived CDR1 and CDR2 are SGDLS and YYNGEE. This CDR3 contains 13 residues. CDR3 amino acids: CASSDGTGETQYF. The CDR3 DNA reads TGTGCCAGCAGCGATGGGACAGGGGAGACCCAGTACTTC.

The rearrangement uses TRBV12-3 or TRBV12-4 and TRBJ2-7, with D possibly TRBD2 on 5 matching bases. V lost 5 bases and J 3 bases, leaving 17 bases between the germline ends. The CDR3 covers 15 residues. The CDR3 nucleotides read TGTGCCAGCAGTACCCTACTGGCGGGCGGCTACGAGCAGTACTTC. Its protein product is CASSTLLAGGYEQYF.

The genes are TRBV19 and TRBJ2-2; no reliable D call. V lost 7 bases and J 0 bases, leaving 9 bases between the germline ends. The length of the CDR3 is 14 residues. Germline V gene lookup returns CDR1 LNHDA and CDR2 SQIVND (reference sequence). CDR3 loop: CASTYWTNTGELFF. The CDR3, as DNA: TGTGCCAGTACCTACTGGACGAACACCGGGGAGCTGTTTTTT.

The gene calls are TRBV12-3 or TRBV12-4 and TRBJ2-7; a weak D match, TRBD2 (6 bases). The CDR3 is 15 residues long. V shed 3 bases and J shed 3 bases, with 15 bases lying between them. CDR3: CASSLRGQGYYEQYF. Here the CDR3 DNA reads TGTGCCAGCAGTTTGCGGGGTCAGGGTTACTACGAGCAGTACTTC.

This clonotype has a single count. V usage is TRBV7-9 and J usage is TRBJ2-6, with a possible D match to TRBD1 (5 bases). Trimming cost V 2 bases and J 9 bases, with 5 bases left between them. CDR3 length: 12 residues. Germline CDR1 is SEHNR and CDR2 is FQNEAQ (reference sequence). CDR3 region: CASSLQGNVLTF. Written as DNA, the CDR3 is TGTGCCAGCAGCTTACAGGGCAACGTCCTGACTTTC.

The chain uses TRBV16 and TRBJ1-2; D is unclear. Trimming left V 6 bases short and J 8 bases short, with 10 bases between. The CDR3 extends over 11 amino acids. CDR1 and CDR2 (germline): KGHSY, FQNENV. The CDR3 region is CASSRTEGYTF. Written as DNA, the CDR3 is TGTGCCAGCAGTCGAACCGAAGGCTACACCTTC.

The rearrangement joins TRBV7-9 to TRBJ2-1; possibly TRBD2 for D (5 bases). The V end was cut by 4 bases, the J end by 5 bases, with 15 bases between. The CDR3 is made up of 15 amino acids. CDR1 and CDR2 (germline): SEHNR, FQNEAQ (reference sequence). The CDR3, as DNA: TGTGCCAGCAGCTCGGACTTCTTGAGGGACAATGAGCAGTTCTTC. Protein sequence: CASSSDFLRDNEQFF.

The CDR3 DNA sequence: TGTGCCAGCAGCCAAGTAGGCTCTGCGGTCTATGGCTACACCTTC. Encoded protein: CASSQVGSAVYGYTF. The chain recombines TRBV3-1 with TRBJ1-2; no definite D call. The germline gives CDR1 LGHDT, CDR2 YNNKEL (reference sequence). Trimming pared 1 base from V and 4 bases from J, leaving 13 bases between. This CDR3 region has 15 residues.

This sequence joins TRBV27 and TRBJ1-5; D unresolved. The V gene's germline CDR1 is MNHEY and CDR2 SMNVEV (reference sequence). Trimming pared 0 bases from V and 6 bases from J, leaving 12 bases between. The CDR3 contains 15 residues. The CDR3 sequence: CASSLSSGSSQPQHF. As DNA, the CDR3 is TGTGCCAGCAGTTTATCCAGTGGGTCTAGTCAGCCCCAGCATTTT.

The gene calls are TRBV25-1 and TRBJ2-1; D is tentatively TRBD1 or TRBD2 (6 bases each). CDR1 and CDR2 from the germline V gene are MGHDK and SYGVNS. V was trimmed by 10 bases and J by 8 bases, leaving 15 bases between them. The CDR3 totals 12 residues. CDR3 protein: CATNSGGYEQFF. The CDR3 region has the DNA TGTGCCACAAACTCCGGGGGCTATGAGCAGTTCTTC.

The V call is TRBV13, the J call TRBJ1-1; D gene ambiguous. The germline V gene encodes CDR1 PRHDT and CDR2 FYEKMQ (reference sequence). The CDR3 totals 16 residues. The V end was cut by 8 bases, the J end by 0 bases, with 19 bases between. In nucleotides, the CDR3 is TGTGCCAGCCGCTATCGGAGCGATTACATGAACACTGAAGCTTTCTTT. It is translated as CASRYRSDYMNTEAFF. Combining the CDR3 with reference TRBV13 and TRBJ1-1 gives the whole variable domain AAGVIQSPRHLIKEKRETATLKCYPIPRHDTVYWYQQGPGQDPQFLISFYEKMQSDKGSIPDRFSAQQFSDYHSELNMSSLELGDSALYFCASRYRSDYMNTEAFFGQGTRLTVV.

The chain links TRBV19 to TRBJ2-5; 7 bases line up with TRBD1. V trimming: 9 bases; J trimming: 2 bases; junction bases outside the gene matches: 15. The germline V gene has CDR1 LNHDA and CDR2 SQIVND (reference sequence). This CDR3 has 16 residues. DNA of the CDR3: TGTGCCAGCAGCCTCGGACAGGAACAAATACAAGAGACCCAGTACTTC. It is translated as CASSLGQEQIQETQYF.

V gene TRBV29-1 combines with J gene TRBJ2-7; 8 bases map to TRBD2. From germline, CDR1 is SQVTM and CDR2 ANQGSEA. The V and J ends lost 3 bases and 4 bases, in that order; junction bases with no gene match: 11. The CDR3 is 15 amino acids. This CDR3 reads CSVEGAGATMYEQYF. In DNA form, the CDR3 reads TGCAGCGTTGAGGGAGCGGGGGCCACTATGTACGAGCAGTACTTC.

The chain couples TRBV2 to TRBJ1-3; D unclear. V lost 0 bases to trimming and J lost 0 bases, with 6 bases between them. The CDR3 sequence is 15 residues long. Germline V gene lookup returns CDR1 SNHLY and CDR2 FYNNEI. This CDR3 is CASSEAADSGNTIYF. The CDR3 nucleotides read TGTGCCAGCAGTGAAGCGGCAGACTCTGGAAACACCATATATTTT.

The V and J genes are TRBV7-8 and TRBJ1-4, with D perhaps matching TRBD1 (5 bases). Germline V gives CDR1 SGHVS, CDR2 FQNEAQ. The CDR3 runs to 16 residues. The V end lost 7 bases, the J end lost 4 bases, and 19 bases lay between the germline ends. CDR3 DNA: TGTGCCAGCACCAAGGGTTGGGACGGAATTAATGAAAAACTGTTTTTT. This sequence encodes CASTKGWDGINEKLFF.

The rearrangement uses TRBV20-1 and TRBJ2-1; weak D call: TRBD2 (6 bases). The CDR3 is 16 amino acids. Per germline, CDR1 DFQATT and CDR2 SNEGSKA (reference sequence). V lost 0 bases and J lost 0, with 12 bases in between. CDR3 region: CSARDRAGISYNEQFF. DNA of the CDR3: TGCAGTGCTAGAGATCGGGCGGGAATCTCCTACAATGAGCAGTTCTTC.

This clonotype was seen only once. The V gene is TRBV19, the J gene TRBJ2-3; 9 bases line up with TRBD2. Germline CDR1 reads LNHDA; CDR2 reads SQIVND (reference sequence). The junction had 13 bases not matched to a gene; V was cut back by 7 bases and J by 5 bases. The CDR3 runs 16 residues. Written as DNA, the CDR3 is TGTGCCAGTACCCCTGGGGCGGGAGGGCCTGTAGATACGCAGTATTTT. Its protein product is CASTPGAGGPVDTQYF.